Listed below are T cell receptor beta chains from one sample, sequenced in a study of Ad26.COV2.S vaccination and SARS-CoV-2 variants. Method: immunoSEQ multiplex PCR; TCRdb's copy keeps in-frame clones and lacks some. The sample has fewer than 800,000 clones; 80% to 90% are singletons. This material consisted of peripheral blood, taken in a trial of Ad26.COV2.S vaccine versus placebo. Receptors originate from a person aged 18-60 years who received the Ad26.COV2.S COVID-19 vaccine or a placebo. CDR3s include the opening cysteine and the closing phenylalanine or tryptophan. The order of the fields is J gene, clone size, V gene, D gene, CDR3 DNA, CDR3 protein. The D gene is left open where the match is weak. Size is stated for part of the rows, as once, few or many counts, or as a class when the clone is expanded.

TRBJ2-5 | . | TRBV5-3 | TRBD1 | TGTGCCAGAAGCTTGAACAGGGGGCAAGAGACCCAGTACTTC | CARSLNRGQETQYF
TRBJ1-1 | once | TRBV6-6 | . | TGTGCCAGCAGGGCACATCAGAACACTGAAGCTTTCTTT | CASRAHQNTEAFF
TRBJ1-6 | . | TRBV19 | . | TGTGCCAGTTCAAACGGCGACTTTAAGTTCAATTCACCCCTCCACTTT | CASSNGDFKFNSPLHF
TRBJ1-2 | . | TRBV4-2 | . | TGTGCCAGCAGCCAAGAGACCCCAGGGAGGGATGGCTACACCTTC | CASSQETPGRDGYTF
TRBJ1-6 | . | TRBV7-9 | . | TGTGCCAGCAGTCCCGCCGGGACATTTAATTCACCCCTCCACTTT | CASSPAGTFNSPLHF
TRBJ1-6 | . | TRBV6-5 | . | TGTGCCAGCAAACAGGAGCTTAATAATTCACCCCTCCACTTT | CASKQELNNSPLHF
TRBJ1-4 | once | TRBV27 | . | TGTGCCAGCCGTGGGGGTGCAACTAATGAAAAACTGTTTTTT | CASRGGATNEKLFF
TRBJ1-6 | . | TRBV6-5 | . | TGTGCCAGCAGGTACACGGGGGTGTCACCCCTCCACTTT | CASRYTGVSPLHF
TRBJ2-1 | . | TRBV9 | TRBD2 | TGTGCCAGCAGCGTACTAGCGGGGGCCTCCTCCTACAATGAGCAGTTCTTC | CASSVLAGASSYNEQFF
TRBJ2-7 | few | TRBV10-3 | TRBD2 | TGTGCCATCAGAGCGGGGCCGGGCGAGCAGTACTTC | CAIRAGPGEQYF
TRBJ2-7 | . | TRBV19 | . | TGTGCCAGTAGTATCGTTGGGAGCTCCTACGAGCAGTACTTC | CASSIVGSSYEQYF
TRBJ1-2 | . | TRBV19 | . | TGTGCCAGTAGTATAAGTCAGGGAGCTTATGGCTACACCTTC | CASSISQGAYGYTF
TRBJ2-3 | . | TRBV4-3 | . | TGCGCCAGCAGCCAAGATGGGGAACTTAGCACAGATACGCAGTATTTT | CASSQDGELSTDTQYF
TRBJ2-5 | . | TRBV24-1 | TRBD1 | TGTGCCACGGGACAGGGGGCTTCTGAAGAGACCCAGTACTTC | CATGQGASEETQYF
TRBJ1-4 | . | TRBV3-1/TRBV3-2 | . | TGTGCCAGCAGCCAGGGCACTGAAAAACTGTTTTTT | CASSQGTEKLFF
TRBJ1-5 | . | TRBV19 | . | TGTGCCAGTAGTATAGATGGGGAGTATGCCCAGCATTTT | CASSIDGEYAQHF
TRBJ2-1 | . | TRBV27 | TRBD1 | TGTGCCAGCCAGGGACAGGGGATGGGCAATGAGCAGTTCTTC | CASQGQGMGNEQFF
TRBJ1-1 | few | TRBV6-5 | . | TGTGCCAGCAGTTACCTTTCCCAGGATGAAGCTTTCTTT | CASSYLSQDEAFF
TRBJ2-2 | . | TRBV7-9 | . | TGTGCCAGCAGCTCAACCGGGACAACAGGCGGGGAGCTGTTTTTT | CASSSTGTTGGELFF
TRBJ2-1 | . | TRBV7-8 | TRBD1 | TGTGCCAGCAGCCGACAGGGCTCCTACAATGAGCAGTTCTTC | CASSRQGSYNEQFF
TRBJ2-7 | . | TRBV6-2/TRBV6-3 | TRBD1 | TGTGCCAGCAGTCGGTGGACAGGCGGGCCCTACGAGCAGTACTTC | CASSRWTGGPYEQYF
TRBJ2-7 | . | TRBV21-1 | . | TGTGCCAGCACCCGTGGGACAGGGTACGGGGTCTACGAGCAGTACTTC | CASTRGTGYGVYEQYF
TRBJ2-7 | few | TRBV4-1 | . | TGCGCCAGCAGCCAAGATGTGGCATACGAGCAGTACTTC | CASSQDVAYEQYF
TRBJ2-1 | . | TRBV7-3 | . | TGTGCCAGCAGCTTAGATGGTGGGCGGGGCAATGAGCAGTTCTTC | CASSLDGGRGNEQFF
TRBJ2-2 | . | TRBV4-2 | . | TGTGCCAGCAGAGGCCTAGCGAACACCGGGGAGCTGTTTTTT | CASRGLANTGELFF
TRBJ1-3 | . | TRBV27 | . | TGTGCCAGCAGTTCCTCTTTCGGAAACACCATATATTTT | CASSSSFGNTIYF
TRBJ2-5 | . | TRBV5-4 | . | TGTGCCAGCAGCTTGAAGGGGGGCAGGGTTTCGTATGGGGAGACCCAGTACTTC | CASSLKGGRVSYGETQYF
TRBJ2-3 | . | TRBV7-3 | TRBD2 | TGTGCCAGTCAGATAGCGGGGGGGCCGTCGGATACGCAGTATTTT | CASQIAGGPSDTQYF
TRBJ1-6 | . | TRBV6-5 | . | TGTGCCAGCAATACAGGGAGCTCCTATAATTCACCCCTCCACTTT | CASNTGSSYNSPLHF
TRBJ2-2 | . | TRBV18 | TRBD2 | TGTGCCAGCTCACCATTCTTACTAGCGGGCGACGTTACCACCGGGGAGCTGTTTTTT | CASSPFLLAGDVTTGELFF
TRBJ2-2 | . | TRBV6-4 | . | TGTGCCAGCAGTGCCGGGAACACCGGGGAGCTGTTTTTT | CASSAGNTGELFF
TRBJ1-1 | . | TRBV19 | . | TGTGCCAGTAGTCCCCGGGACGGCCGGGCTTTCTTT | CASSPRDGRAFF
TRBJ1-5 | . | TRBV2 | . | TGTGCCAGCAGTGAGGATAACGGTCAGCCCCAGCATTTT | CASSEDNGQPQHF
TRBJ2-5 | . | TRBV10-3 | . | TGTGCCATCAGTGAGGGCAGCCAAGAGACCCAGTACTTC | CAISEGSQETQYF
TRBJ2-1 | . | TRBV9 | TRBD2 | TGTGCCAGCAGCCTCCGGACTAGCGGGGGGAACAATGAGCAGTTCTTC | CASSLRTSGGNNEQFF
TRBJ2-7 | . | TRBV2 | TRBD1 | TGTGCCAGCACCGAGACAGGGGGCTCATACGAGCAGTACTTC | CASTETGGSYEQYF
TRBJ2-2 | . | TRBV30 | . | TGTGCCTGGAGTGTATCTCTCACCGGGGAGCTGTTTTTT | CAWSVSLTGELFF
TRBJ1-3 | . | TRBV10-2 | . | TGCGCCAGCAGTGATCCCGGCACTGGAAACACCATATATTTT | CASSDPGTGNTIYF
TRBJ2-5 | . | TRBV6-1 | TRBD2 | TGTGCCAGCAGTGATCCAGCGGGAGTGCTACAAGAGACCCAGTACTTC | CASSDPAGVLQETQYF
TRBJ1-4 | . | TRBV10-3 | . | TGTGCCATCAGAGGCAGGGAAGGGGAAAAACTGTTTTTT | CAIRGREGEKLFF
TRBJ2-2 | . | TRBV24-1 | TRBD1 | TGTGCCACCAGTGAGCTGGACAGGGGGCTTACCGGGGAGCTGTTTTTT | CATSELDRGLTGELFF
TRBJ2-7 | . | TRBV19 | . | TGTGCCAGTAGTCCCCGGGACGGCACCTACGAGCAGTACTTC | CASSPRDGTYEQYF
TRBJ2-5 | . | TRBV3-1/TRBV3-2 | TRBD2 | TGTGCCAGCAGACTGGGACTAGCGGGAGAAGAGACCCAGTACTTC | CASRLGLAGEETQYF
TRBJ1-2 | . | TRBV7-2 | . | TGTGCCAGCAGCCTAGCGGGCGACTATGGCTACACCTTC | CASSLAGDYGYTF
TRBJ2-7 | . | TRBV7-9 | . | TGTGCCAGCAGCTTAGGAGCAGGACCTACCTACGAGCAGTACTTC | CASSLGAGPTYEQYF